This T cell receptor beta chain is from a study of blood T cell repertoires in COVID-19. Study-level information: The United States, Italy and Spain supplied acute and convalescent COVID-19 samples. The analysed material was cDNA or gDNA that came from T cells, B-cell-depleted T cells, or PBMCs.

With 2 bases removed from V and 5 bases from J, the gap between germline ends came to 18 bases. Germline assignment: CDR1 KGHSH and CDR2 LQKENI. The CDR3 has 16 amino acids. Authors' methods: Amplification with reference gene primers provided the estimates of nucleated cell counts. Data came from immunoSEQ multiplex PCR; TCRdb stores just in-frame clones and leaves some out. V, J and clone size are those of that table, while D and trimming were read from the DNA. The repertoire holds about half a million clones, with approximately 85% as singletons. The chain is built from TRBV18 and TRBJ2-5; TRBD1 might be the D (6 bases). Specimen: peripheral blood. This clonotype was sampled from a human donor in a cohort sampled during active COVID-19. In nucleotides, the CDR3 is TGTGCCAGCTCACCAGAATTGTTATACAGGGCGGAGACCCAGTACTTC. This encodes CASSPELLYRAETQYF.